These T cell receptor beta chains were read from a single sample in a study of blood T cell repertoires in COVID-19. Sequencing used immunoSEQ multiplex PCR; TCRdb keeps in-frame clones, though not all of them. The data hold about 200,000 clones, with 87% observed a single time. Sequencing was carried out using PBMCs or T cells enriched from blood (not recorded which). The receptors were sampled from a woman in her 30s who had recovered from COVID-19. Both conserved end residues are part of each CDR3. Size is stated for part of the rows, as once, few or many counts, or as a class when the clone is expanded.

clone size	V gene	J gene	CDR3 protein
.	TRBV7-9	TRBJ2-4	CASSLVPEDWTNIQYF
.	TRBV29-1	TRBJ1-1	CSVAQGPVNTEAFF
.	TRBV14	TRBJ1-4	CASSQTGETNEKLFF
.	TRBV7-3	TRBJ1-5	CASSAQGGQPQHF
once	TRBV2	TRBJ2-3	CASSQPGWERTDTQYF
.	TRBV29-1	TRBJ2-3	CSVGTSSTDTQYF
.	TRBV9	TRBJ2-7	CASSVGGRAYEQYF
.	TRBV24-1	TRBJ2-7	CATSEWSSYEQYF
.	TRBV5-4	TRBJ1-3	CASSPSSSGNTIYF
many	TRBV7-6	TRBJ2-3	CASSLVLIGAGRSPDTQYF
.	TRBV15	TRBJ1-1	CATSRHTGFLAEAFF
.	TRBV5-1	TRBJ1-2	CASSLSQQGHYGYTF
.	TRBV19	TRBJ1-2	CASSLQGTGTYGYTF
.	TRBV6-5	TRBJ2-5	CASKRGGGETQYF
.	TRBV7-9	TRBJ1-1	CASSFGGLTEAFF
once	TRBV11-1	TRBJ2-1	CASGTGGYNEQFF
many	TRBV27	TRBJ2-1	CASSWDSNRYNEQFF
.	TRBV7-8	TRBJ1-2	CASSLEGADGYTF
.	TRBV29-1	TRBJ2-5	CSYGGAGETQYF
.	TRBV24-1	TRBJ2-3	CATSDSRPGTDTQYF
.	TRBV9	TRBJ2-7	CASSPLGRDGAYEQYF
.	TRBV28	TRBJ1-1	CASRETGNTEAFF
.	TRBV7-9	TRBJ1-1	CASSLNRGEAFF
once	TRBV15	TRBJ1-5	CATSRDGFFFQPQHF
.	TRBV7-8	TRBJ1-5	CASSLVGGNQPQHF
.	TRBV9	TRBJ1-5	CASSVVRDREPQGGSNQPQHF
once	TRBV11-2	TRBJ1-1	CASSSIAKNTEAFF
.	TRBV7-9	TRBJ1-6	CASRGTAPENNSPLHF
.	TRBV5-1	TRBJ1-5	CASSLAPGSNQPQHF
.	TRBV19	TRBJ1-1	CASNPGTGDTEAFF
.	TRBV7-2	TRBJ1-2	CASSLGGQGASGYTF
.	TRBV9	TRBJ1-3	CASSVSGTGNTIYF
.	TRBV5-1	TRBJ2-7	CASSWPTSTSGSFNEQYF
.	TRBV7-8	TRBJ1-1	CASSVVGRGPETEAFF
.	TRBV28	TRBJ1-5	CASSPQSDRPHQPQHF